The 5 T cell receptor beta chains in this list originate from one sample, sequenced in a study of T-cell reconstitution after alpha-beta-depleted transplantation in children. During its preparation, the TCRbeta library received unique molecular identifiers. TCRdb called the PCR reads again in MiXCR, with one record for every CDR3 protein. Among about 640,000 distinct CDR3 sequences listed, around a sixth were seen once. Material: PBMCs from the stem cell graft donor, obtained from the stem cell graft. Receptors were obtained from a human donor who donated a stem cell graft to a child with acute myeloid leukemia.

This clonotype has a count of ten or more. This rearrangement joins TRBV20-1 to TRBJ1-1; possible D gene TRBD1, 6 bases. The CDR3 spans 14 residues. The V gene's germline CDR1 is DFQATT and CDR2 SNEGSKA (reference sequence). Trimming removed 4 bases at V and 4 bases at J, with 16 bases between. The CDR3 sequence: CSAKGQGRFTEAFF. CDR3 nucleotides: TGCAGTGCTAAAGGCCAGGGGAGATTCACTGAAGCTTTCTTT.

This clonotype showed up many times. The chain links TRBV20-1 to TRBJ2-7; 7 bases are a match to TRBD1. V was pared by 3 bases and J by 0 bases, with 11 bases of the junction left unmatched. This CDR3 region has 16 residues. Germline CDR1 and CDR2: DFQATT and SNEGSKA (reference sequence). The DNA for the CDR3 is TGCAGTGCTAGTCCCCAACGACAGGGCTACTCCTACGAGCAGTACTTC. As protein: CSASPQRQGYSYEQYF.

This sequence joins TRBV5-6 and TRBJ2-5; 7 bases are shared with TRBD2. V shed 0 bases and J 2 bases; nucleotides not matched to a gene: 4. Germline CDR1 and CDR2: SGHDT and YYEEEE. The CDR3 loop spans 15 amino acids. CDR3 bases: TGTGCCAGCAGCTTGGAGCGAGCGGGGCAAGAGACCCAGTACTTC. It is translated as CASSLERAGQETQYF.

Details on this clonotype: A much larger clonotype is one base distant, so this may be a read error. The V and J genes are TRBV15 and TRBJ2-5; D is possibly TRBD2 (6 bases). The germline V gene has CDR1 LNHNV and CDR2 YYDKDF (reference sequence). V was shortened by 0 bases and J by 9 bases, with 17 bases between the two germline ends. The CDR3 spans 15 residues. CDR3 DNA sequence: TGTGCCACCAGCAGAGATCTGGGATTTAGGGAGGCCCAGTACTTC. Translated: CATSRDLGFREAQYF.

This clonotype was seen a few times. The V gene is TRBV12-3 or TRBV12-4, the J gene TRBJ1-6; D unresolved. The CDR3 has 13 residues. V lost 2 bases to trimming and J lost 8 bases, with 7 bases between them. The CDR3 coding sequence is TGTGCCAGCAGTTTAAACAACGATTCACCCCTCCACTTT. Protein: CASSLNNDSPLHF.